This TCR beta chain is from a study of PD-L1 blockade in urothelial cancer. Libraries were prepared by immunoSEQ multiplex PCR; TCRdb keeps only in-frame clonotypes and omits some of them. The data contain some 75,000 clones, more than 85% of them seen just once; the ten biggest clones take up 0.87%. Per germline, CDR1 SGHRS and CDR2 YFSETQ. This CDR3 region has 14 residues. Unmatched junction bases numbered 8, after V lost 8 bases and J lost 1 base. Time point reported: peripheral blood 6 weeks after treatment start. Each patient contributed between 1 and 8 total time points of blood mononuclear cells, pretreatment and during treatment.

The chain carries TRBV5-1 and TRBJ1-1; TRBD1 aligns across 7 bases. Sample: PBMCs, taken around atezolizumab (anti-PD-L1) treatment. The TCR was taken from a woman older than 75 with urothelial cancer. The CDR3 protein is CASRSDRENTEAFF. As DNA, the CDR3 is TGCGCCAGTAGATCAGACAGGGAGAACACTGAAGCTTTCTTT.